This is a list of T cell receptor beta chains from one sample in a study of blood T cell repertoires in COVID-19. TCRdb keeps only in-frame clones here, not all; method: immunoSEQ multiplex PCR. The data hold just over 150,000 clones, with 75% to 90% observed a single time. The sequenced sample consisted of peripheral blood. All receptors derive from a woman aged 65 to 85 with acute or convalescent COVID-19. The CDR3 runs from the conserved cysteine through the conserved F or W. A D gene is named only where the DNA matches it firmly. The size field is filled for only some rows; it gives once, few, many or a size class.

CASSIQVLNTEAFF,TGTGCCAGTAGTATCCAGGTATTGAACACTGAAGCTTTCTTT,TRBJ1-1,TRBV19,NA,NA
CASSQDPPQHF,TGCGCCAGCAGCCAAGATCCTCCCCAGCATTTT,TRBJ1-5,TRBV4-1,NA,once
CASSLGRIAGAPTDTQYF,TGCGCCAGCAGCCTAGGCAGAATAGCGGGGGCCCCCACAGATACGCAGTATTTT,TRBJ2-3,TRBV4-1,TRBD2,once
CASSVSTYNEQFF,TGTGCCAGCAGCGTATCAACATACAATGAGCAGTTCTTC,TRBJ2-1,TRBV9,NA,NA
CASSFNYNEQYF,TGTGCCAGCAGTTTTAACTACAACGAGCAGTACTTC,TRBJ2-7,TRBV6-7,NA,NA
CASSEPSSASRGYTF,TGTGCCAGCAGTGAACCCTCAAGTGCGTCGAGAGGCTACACCTTC,TRBJ1-2,TRBV2,NA,NA
CASSLGTGVGMNTEAFF,TGTGCCAGCAGCTTAGGGACAGGGGTTGGGATGAACACTGAAGCTTTCTTT,TRBJ1-1,TRBV7-9,TRBD1,NA
CASSYEQGSYGYTF,TGTGCCAGCAGTTACGAACAGGGCTCCTATGGCTACACCTTC,TRBJ1-2,TRBV6-5,NA,NA
CASSRRGDQNEKLFF,TGTGCCAGCAGCCGTCGTGGAGATCAAAATGAAAAACTGTTTTTT,TRBJ1-4,TRBV3-1/TRBV3-2,NA,NA
CASSPLDTDTQYF,TGTGCCAGCTCACCGCTAGACACAGATACGCAGTATTTT,TRBJ2-3,TRBV18,NA,NA
CASRSAGRFLISPLHF,TGTGCCAGCAGATCGGCGGGCAGGTTCCTGATCTCACCCCTCCACTTT,TRBJ1-6,TRBV7-2,NA,NA
CASSPWTAGGYTF,TGTGCCAGCAGTCCGTGGACCGCGGGAGGCTACACCTTC,TRBJ1-2,TRBV5-4,NA,NA
CASRGDSCSSVGWYGYTF,TGCGCCAGCAGGGGGGACAGTTGCAGCTCGGTCGGGTGGTATGGCTACACCTTC,TRBJ1-2,TRBV10-1,TRBD1,NA
CASSVDISYEQYF,TGTGCCAGCAGTGTCGACATTTCCTACGAGCAGTACTTC,TRBJ2-7,TRBV2,NA,NA
CSVEGASGGYNEQFF,TGCAGCGTCGAAGGGGCTAGCGGAGGCTACAATGAGCAGTTCTTC,TRBJ2-1,TRBV29-1,TRBD2,NA
CATSDLLQASPLHF,TGTGCCACCAGTGATTTACTCCAAGCCTCACCCCTCCACTTT,TRBJ1-6,TRBV24-1,NA,NA
CASTLADMGNEKLFF,TGTGCCAGCACCCTAGCCGACATGGGGAATGAAAAACTGTTTTTT,TRBJ1-4,TRBV5-6,NA,NA
CASSGQVAEAFF,TGTGCCAGCAGTGGACAGGTGGCTGAAGCTTTCTTT,TRBJ1-1,TRBV28,TRBD1,NA
CASSPGTGEQPQHF,TGCGCCAGCAGCCCAGGGACAGGGGAACAGCCCCAGCATTTT,TRBJ1-5,TRBV5-1,TRBD1,NA
CASSGLAISYEQYF,TGTGCCAGCAGTGGGTTAGCTATCTCCTACGAGCAGTACTTC,TRBJ2-7,TRBV2,NA,NA
CASSSDRAGEKLFF,TGCGCCAGCAGCTCGGACAGGGCAGGAGAAAAACTGTTTTTT,TRBJ1-4,TRBV5-1,TRBD1,once
CASSFGGGNEQFF,TGTGCCAGCAGCTTCGGCGGAGGTAATGAGCAGTTCTTC,TRBJ2-1,TRBV7-2,NA,NA
CATSSGRGKTGNTIYF,TGTGCCACCTCATCGGGCAGGGGAAAAACTGGAAACACCATATATTTT,TRBJ1-3,TRBV18,NA,NA
CASSLRQGPGEKLFF,TGTGCCAGCAGCTTAAGACAGGGGCCCGGTGAAAAACTGTTTTTT,TRBJ1-4,TRBV7-2,TRBD1,few
CASSQGRGTAGKAGNTIYF,TGCGCCAGCAGCCAAGGAAGGGGGACCGCGGGCAAGGCTGGAAACACCATATATTTT,TRBJ1-3,TRBV4-1,NA,NA
CASSLDIGPGGNYGYTF,TGTGCCAGCAGCTTAGATATAGGGCCAGGGGGCAACTATGGCTACACCTTC,TRBJ1-2,TRBV7-2,TRBD1,NA
CASSQANEQFF,TGTGCCAGCAGCCAAGCTAATGAGCAGTTCTTC,TRBJ2-1,TRBV3-1/TRBV3-2,NA,once
CASSQGSSGHYNSPLHF,TGTGCCAGCAGCCAAGGGTCAAGCGGGCACTATAATTCACCCCTCCACTTT,TRBJ1-6,TRBV3-1/TRBV3-2,NA,few
CASSLSSGGASGANVLTF,TGCGCCAGCAGCTTGTCATCGGGAGGCGCCTCTGGGGCCAACGTCCTGACTTTC,TRBJ2-6,TRBV5-1,TRBD2,NA
CAISELEDRHYF,TGTGCCATCAGTGAGTTGGAGGACAGGCATTACTTC,TRBJ2-7,TRBV10-3,TRBD1,NA
CASNQGTTSYNSPLHF,TGTGCCAGTAACCAGGGTACTACCTCCTATAATTCACCCCTCCACTTT,TRBJ1-6,TRBV19,NA,NA
CASSLFEQLGGELFF,TGCGCCAGCAGCTTGTTTGAACAGCTCGGCGGGGAGCTGTTTTTT,TRBJ2-2,TRBV5-1,NA,NA
CATHSLVDGYGYTF,TGCGCCACCCATAGTTTGGTCGATGGCTATGGCTACACCTTC,TRBJ1-2,TRBV5-1,NA,NA
CASSGTGTGNTIYF,TGTGCCAGCAGTGGGACAGGGACTGGAAACACCATATATTTT,TRBJ1-3,TRBV28,TRBD1,NA
CAISEGQGAPTFF,TGTGCCATCAGTGAAGGGCAGGGGGCTCCAACTTTCTTT,TRBJ1-1,TRBV10-3,TRBD1,NA
CASSLGDRVREKLFF,TGTGCCAGCAGCTTGGGGGACAGGGTGAGAGAAAAACTGTTTTTT,TRBJ1-4,TRBV5-6,TRBD1,NA
CASSLTSGVGSKTQYF,TGTGCCAGCAGTTTAACCTCCGGGGTGGGGTCAAAGACCCAGTACTTC,TRBJ2-5,TRBV27,NA,NA
CASSYARITPMEYTEAFF,TGTGCCAGCAGTTACGCCCGCATTACCCCGATGGAGTACACTGAAGCTTTCTTT,TRBJ1-1,TRBV6-2/TRBV6-3,NA,NA
CASGSLTLYNEQFF,TGTGCCAGCGGGTCCCTCACCCTATACAATGAGCAGTTCTTC,TRBJ2-1,TRBV19,NA,NA
CAWSLGLYNSPLHF,TGTGCCTGGAGCCTGGGCCTCTATAATTCACCCCTCCACTTT,TRBJ1-6,TRBV30,NA,NA
CASSDSGTGGDYGYTF,TGTGCCAGCAGCGATTCCGGGACAGGGGGCGACTATGGCTACACCTTC,TRBJ1-2,TRBV14,TRBD1,NA
CASSPGGGPFEQYF,TGTGCCAGTAGCCCCGGGGGGGGGCCTTTCGAGCAGTACTTC,TRBJ2-7,TRBV19,TRBD2,once
CASSQDTGTVGNSPLHF,TGCGCCAGCAGCCAAGACACCGGGACAGTAGGAAATTCACCCCTCCACTTT,TRBJ1-6,TRBV5-1,TRBD1,once
CASSYSAISPDSPLHF,TGTGCCAGCAGTTACTCGGCCATTTCCCCTGATTCACCCCTCCACTTT,TRBJ1-6,TRBV6-5,NA,NA
CATSGAGGLQETQYF,TGTGCCACCTCGGGGGCGGGGGGCCTCCAAGAGACCCAGTACTTC,TRBJ2-5,TRBV15,TRBD2,NA
CASRPRTGPKETQYF,TGTGCCAGCAGGCCTAGGACAGGGCCCAAAGAGACCCAGTACTTC,TRBJ2-5,TRBV2,TRBD1,once
CASSPSGVSYNEQFF,TGTGCCAGCAGCCCGTCAGGGGTCTCCTACAATGAGCAGTTCTTC,TRBJ2-1,TRBV7-9,NA,NA
CASSRTQGATGNTIYF,TGTGCCAGCAGCCGAACACAGGGGGCTACTGGAAACACCATATATTTT,TRBJ1-3,TRBV3-1/TRBV3-2,TRBD1,NA
CASSLEVGGAKNIQYF,TGTGCCAGCAGCTTAGAGGTTGGAGGGGCCAAAAACATTCAGTACTTC,TRBJ2-4,TRBV7-2,NA,NA
CASSLIRGSNEKLFF,TGTGCCAGCAGCTTAATCCGAGGGTCAAATGAAAAACTGTTTTTT,TRBJ1-4,TRBV11-2,NA,few
CASSVPGLGTYNEQFF,TGTGCCAGCAGCGTACCGGGACTAGGCACCTACAATGAGCAGTTCTTC,TRBJ2-1,TRBV16,TRBD2,NA
CASRLWIRGTPDEQFF,TGTGCCAGCAGACTGTGGATCCGGGGGACCCCTGATGAGCAGTTCTTC,TRBJ2-1,TRBV7-9,NA,NA
CASSLGGLAEAFF,TGTGCCAGCAGCTTAGGGGGGCTGGCTGAAGCTTTCTTT,TRBJ1-1,TRBV11-2,NA,few
CAWSYRGQGYTF,TGTGCCTGGAGCTACAGGGGGCAAGGCTACACCTTC,TRBJ1-2,TRBV30,TRBD1,NA